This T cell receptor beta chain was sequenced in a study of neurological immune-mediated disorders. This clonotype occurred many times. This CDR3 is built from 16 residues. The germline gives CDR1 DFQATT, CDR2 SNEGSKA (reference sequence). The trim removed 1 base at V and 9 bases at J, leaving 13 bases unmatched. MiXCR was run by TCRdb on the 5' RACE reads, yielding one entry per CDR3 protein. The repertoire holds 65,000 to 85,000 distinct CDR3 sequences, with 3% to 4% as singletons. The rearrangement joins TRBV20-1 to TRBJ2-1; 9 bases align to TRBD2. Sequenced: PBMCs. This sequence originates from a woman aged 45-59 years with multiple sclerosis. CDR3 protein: CSARVSGSSGWGEQFF. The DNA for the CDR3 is TGCAGTGCTAGAGTTAGCGGGAGCTCAGGGTGGGGTGAGCAGTTCTTC.